A single sample is the source of the 31 T cell receptor beta chains below, sequenced in a study of shared clonotypes between healthy human individuals (dated by TCRdb to about 2020). Libraries were built with the immunoSEQ multiplex PCR assay. The immuneACCESS repertoire file appears here via TCRdb, limited to in-frame rearrangements. These files lack a portion of the clones; in checked studies, under half of the deficit traces to unresolved V genes, and the cause of the others is not known. In all, the sample holds about 460,000 clones, and roughly three quarters of those were seen once. The top ten hold around 13% of the sample. Sequenced: PBMCs. These receptors all stem from a woman in her thirties or forties in good health. Some clones in this sample may be carry-over from other donors' samples.

The gene calls are TRBV5-1 and TRBJ1-5; D is ambiguous. The V gene's germline CDR1 is SGHRS and CDR2 YFSETQ. The V gene lost 4 bases and the J gene lost 7 bases, with 15 bases spanning the gap. The CDR3 loop spans 14 amino acids. The CDR3 coding sequence is TGCGCCAGCAGCGCAGACTTTGCAGGCCAGCCCCAGCATTTT. This codes for CASSADFAGQPQHF.

The V and J genes are TRBV28 and TRBJ2-7; TRBD2 aligns across 7 bases. Germline assignment: CDR1 MDHEN and CDR2 SYDVKM. This CDR3 is built from 13 residues. V gave up 5 bases and J gave up 3 bases; unmatched junction bases: 4. CDR3 sequence: CASSPGLGYEQYF. The CDR3 DNA reads as TGTGCCAGCAGTCCCGGACTAGGCTACGAGCAGTACTTC.

This clone was observed many times. This chain links TRBV5-4 with TRBJ2-4; D ambiguous. Germline values: CDR1 SGHNT, CDR2 YYREEE (reference sequence). Trimming removed 4 bases from V and 7 bases from J, with 12 bases in between. The CDR3 spans 13 residues. The CDR3 DNA is TGTGCCAGCAGCCTCACTCCACGGAACATTCAGTACTTC. Amino acids: CASSLTPRNIQYF.

The genes are TRBV5-1 and TRBJ2-7, with 9 bases identical to TRBD2. Germline loops: CDR1 SGHRS, CDR2 YFSETQ. The CDR3 is 15 residues long. V was pared by 5 bases and J by 2 bases, with 8 bases of the junction left unmatched. For the CDR3, the DNA is TGCGCCAGCAGAAAAGCGGGAGGCTCTCCCTACGAGCAGTACTTC. Residues: CASRKAGGSPYEQYF. Together with reference TRBV5-1 and TRBJ2-7, the CDR3 gives the full variable domain: KAGVTQTPRYLIKTRGQQVTLSCSPISGHRSVSWYQQTPGQGLQFLFEYFSETQRNKGNFPGRFSGRQFSNSRSEMNVSTLELGDSALYLCASRKAGGSPYEQYFGPGTRLTVT.

This clone turned up a few times. J is TRBJ2-7 and V is TRBV7-2, with D tentatively TRBD2 (5 bases). CDR3 length equals 15 residues. Trimming removed 8 bases from V and 8 bases from J, with 25 bases in between. Germline V gene sequence: CDR1 SGHTA, CDR2 FQGNSA. This CDR3 is CASGSLIWELGQQYF. For the CDR3, the DNA is TGTGCCAGCGGCTCCCTTATTTGGGAGCTAGGACAGCAGTACTTC. Complete variable domain (other parts from reference TRBV7-2 and TRBJ2-7): GAGVSQSPSNKVTEKGKDVELRCDPISGHTALYWYRQSLGQGLEFLIYFQGNSAPDKSGLPSDRFSAERTGGSVSTLTIQRTQQEDSAVYLCASGSLIWELGQQYFGPGTRLTVT.

This clone was recorded only once. The rearrangement joins TRBV5-1 to TRBJ2-3; D unclear. The CDR3 has 13 residues. Germline CDR1 is SGHRS and CDR2 is YFSETQ. V lost 2 bases and J lost 6, with 10 bases in between. The CDR3 DNA reads TGCGCCAGCAGCTTCCGAGAGAGGGATACGCAGTATTTT. This encodes CASSFRERDTQYF.

This chain joins TRBV5-1 and TRBJ2-7, with 16 bases fitting TRBD2. The CDR3 is 16 residues long. Germline V gene lookup returns CDR1 SGHRS and CDR2 YFSETQ. Germline trimming cut 0 bases from V and 6 bases from J; bases unmatched to any gene: 3. The CDR3 DNA is TGCGCCAGCAGCTTGGGGGGACTAGCGGGAGGGAGCGAGCAGTACTTC. Protein product: CASSLGGLAGGSEQYF.

This clone has at least ten counts. The J gene is TRBJ1-5, the V gene TRBV4-3; D gene uncertain. Trimming shortened V by 0 bases and J by 3 bases, and 12 bases separated the two germline ends. The CDR3 is made up of 16 amino acids. Germline CDR1 LGHNA, CDR2 YSLEER. CDR3 amino acids: CASSQESGRYNQPQHF. The CDR3 nucleotides read TGCGCCAGCAGCCAAGAGTCCGGGAGATACAATCAGCCCCAGCATTTT.

This clone was counted once. The rearrangement joins TRBV7-6 to TRBJ2-3; tentative D call: TRBD2 (5 bases). The CDR3 has 16 amino acids. V was shortened by 1 base and J by 1 base, with 12 bases between the two germline ends. Germline assignment: CDR1 SGHVS and CDR2 FNYEAQ. This chain's CDR3 is CASSLGAGYRTDTQYF. The CDR3 nucleotides are TGTGCCAGCAGCTTAGGGGCGGGCTACCGCACAGATACGCAGTATTTT.

This rearrangement joins TRBV2 to TRBJ1-1; D remains ambiguous. Looked up from germline, CDR1 is SNHLY and CDR2 is FYNNEI. This CDR3 comprises 13 residues. V lost 7 bases to trimming and J lost 3 bases, with 12 bases between them. The CDR3, as DNA: TGTGCCAGCACCTTCTTGGGGTACACTGAAGCTTTCTTT. Translating gives CASTFLGYTEAFF.

The chain employs TRBV4-1 and TRBJ2-1; 8 positions match TRBD1. The CDR3 extends over 13 amino acids. The junction had 0 bases not matched to a gene; V was cut back by 2 bases and J by 6 bases. CDR1 is MGHRA and CDR2 is YSYEKL in the germline V gene. CDR3 residues: CASSQTGGNEQFF. In DNA form, the CDR3 reads TGCGCCAGCAGCCAAACAGGGGGCAATGAGCAGTTCTTC.

The V call is TRBV7-9, the J call TRBJ2-7, with 11 positions matching TRBD2. The germline gives CDR1 SEHNR, CDR2 FQNEAQ (reference sequence). The length of the CDR3 is 18 residues. J gave up 4 bases and V 5 bases, and 16 bases lay outside the gene matches. The CDR3 coding sequence is TGTGCCAGCAGCCCGAGTGGGGAGACTAGCGGGATTCCTTACGAGCAGTACTTC. As protein: CASSPSGETSGIPYEQYF.

V and J are TRBV7-6 and TRBJ2-2; 7 bases are a match to TRBD2. This CDR3 spans 14 amino acids. V lost 1 base, J lost 6 bases, and 2 bases stayed unmatched. CDR1 and CDR2 from the germline V gene are SGHVS and FNYEAQ. Written as DNA, the CDR3 is TGTGCCAGCAGCTTAGTAACTAGCGCCGGGGAGCTGTTTTTT. This codes for CASSLVTSAGELFF. Looking up the rest from reference TRBV7-6 and TRBJ2-2 gives the full variable domain: GAGVSQSPRYKVTKRGQDVALRCDPISGHVSLYWYRQALGQGPEFLTYFNYEAQQDKSGLPNDRFSAERPEGSISTLTIQRTEQRDSAMYRCASSLVTSAGELFFGEGSRLTVL.

V and J are TRBV30 and TRBJ1-5, with 8 bases matching TRBD1. From germline, CDR1 is GTSNPN and CDR2 SVGIG (reference sequence). Germline trimming cut 4 bases from V and 6 bases from J; bases unmatched to any gene: 5. The CDR3 totals 13 residues. Written as DNA, the CDR3 is TGTGCCTGGACCGCAGGGGGCGGTCAGCCCCAGCATTTT. Translated, it gives CAWTAGGGQPQHF.

The chain recombines TRBV9 with TRBJ1-4; D gene uncertain. The CDR3 contains 17 residues. The ends were cut back, 2 bases at V and 0 bases at J, with 14 bases in the middle. Germline V CDR1 and CDR2: SGDLS, YYNGEE. The CDR3 region is CASSVHGLETTNEKLFF. Here the CDR3 DNA reads TGTGCCAGCAGCGTTCATGGATTGGAGACAACTAATGAAAAACTGTTTTTT. Based on the CDR3 plus reference TRBV9 and TRBJ1-4, the full variable domain is DSGVTQTPKHLITATGQRVTLRCSPRSGDLSVYWYQQSLDQGLQFLIQYYNGEERAKGNILERFSAQQFPDLHSELNLSSLELGDSALYFCASSVHGLETTNEKLFFGSGTQLSVL.

The genes are TRBV7-8 and TRBJ2-1, with 9 bases fitting TRBD2. The V segment lost 5 bases and the J segment 4 bases; nucleotides outside the gene matches: 15. The germline V gene has CDR1 SGHVS and CDR2 FQNEAQ. The CDR3 contains 18 residues. The CDR3 DNA follows: TGTGCCAGCAGCCAACAGGGTGTCCCTAGCGGGACGTACAATGAGCAGTTCTTC. Translated, it gives CASSQQGVPSGTYNEQFF.

This chain links TRBV1 with TRBJ2-1; the table's D gene call, TRBD2, was not cross checked with the DNA. TRBV1 is marked as a pseudogene. The CDR3 runs 19 residues. CDR3 region: CTSSPTKVPSGNSYNEQFF. The CDR3, as DNA: TGCACCAGCAGCCCGACGAAAGTCCCAAGCGGGAACTCCTACAATGAGCAGTTCTTC.

The V gene is TRBV7-7, the J gene TRBJ2-3, with 9 bases identical to TRBD2. Germline-derived CDR1 and CDR2 are SSHAT and FNYEAQ (reference sequence). This CDR3 is 14 amino acids long. The V and J ends lost 5 bases and 5 bases, in that order; junction bases with no gene match: 5. The CDR3 DNA reads as TGTGCCAGCAGCCGAATAGCGGGGGAAGATACGCAGTATTTT. Amino acids: CASSRIAGEDTQYF.

The chain employs TRBV9 and TRBJ2-1; 14 bases agree with TRBD2. Germline V lookup: CDR1 SGDLS, CDR2 YYNGEE. The length of the CDR3 is 17 residues. The V segment lost 4 bases and the J segment 2 bases; nucleotides outside the gene matches: 5. In DNA, the CDR3 is TGTGCCAGCAGCACAGGACTAGCGGGAGGTACCTACAATGAGCAGTTCTTC. This sequence encodes CASSTGLAGGTYNEQFF.

This clone was seen only once. This sequence is one base from a far larger clone and is likely a read error. At the DNA level, this CDR3 is encoded by other sequences in the same sample as well. The rearrangement uses TRBV7-9 and TRBJ1-4, with D possibly being TRBD1 (6 bases). The CDR3 spans 14 residues. Germline V gives CDR1 SEHNR, CDR2 FQNEAQ (reference sequence). V was shortened by 5 bases and J by 8 bases, with 15 bases between the two germline ends. The CDR3 sequence is CASSTGQISEKLFF. CDR3 coding DNA: TGTGCCAGCAGCACTGGACAGATCAGCGAAAAACTGTTTTTT. Variable domain in full (rest from reference TRBV7-9 and TRBJ1-4): DTGVSQNPRHKITKRGQNVTFRCDPISEHNRLYWYRQTLGQGPEFLTYFQNEAQLEKSRLLSDRFSAERPKGSFSTLEIQRTEQGDSAMYLCASSTGQISEKLFFGSGTQLSVL.

The table lists this clone with a count of one. The gene calls are TRBV4-2 and TRBJ2-1, with 7 positions matching TRBD2. The CDR3 contains 16 residues. Trimming took 0 bases from V and 7 from J; bases not matched to a gene: 9. The germline V gene has CDR1 LGHNA and CDR2 YNFKEQ. The CDR3 loop reads CASSQDGLGARNEQFF. The DNA for the CDR3 is TGTGCCAGCAGCCAAGACGGACTAGGGGCTAGGAATGAGCAGTTCTTC.

J is TRBJ2-1 and V is TRBV10-3, with a possible D match to TRBD1 (6 bases). The CDR3 spans 14 residues. CDR1 is ENHRY and CDR2 is SYGVKD in the germline V gene. Trimming cost V 6 bases and J 5 bases, with 14 bases left between them. CDR3 coding DNA: TGTGCCATCAGGGGGGCAGAAGGCAACAATGAGCAGTTCTTC. Translated: CAIRGAEGNNEQFF.

The chain combines TRBV2 with TRBJ2-7, with TRBD2 matching 9 bases. CDR3 length: 15 residues. Germline CDR1 reads SNHLY; CDR2 reads FYNNEI. Trimming removed 7 bases from V and 6 bases from J; junction bases left unmatched: 13. This chain's CDR3 is CASTSLGLAGSEQYF. DNA of the CDR3: TGTGCCAGCACCTCGTTGGGGCTAGCGGGAAGCGAGCAGTACTTC.

The sample holds a few counts of this clone. CDR3 in DNA: TGTGCCAGTAGTTATGTTTATCAGCCCCAGCATTTT. This encodes CASSYVYQPQHF. The rearrangement joins TRBV19 to TRBJ1-5; D not certain. Trimming shortened V by 5 bases and J by 5 bases, and 7 bases separated the two germline ends. This CDR3 spans 12 amino acids. Germline V lookup: CDR1 LNHDA, CDR2 SQIVND (reference sequence). Filled out from reference TRBV19 and TRBJ1-5, the complete variable domain reads DGGITQSPKYLFRKEGQNVTLSCEQNLNHDAMYWYRQDPGQGLRLIYYSQIVNDFQKGDIAEGYSVSREKKESFPLTVTSAQKNPTAFYLCASSYVYQPQHFGDGTRLSIL.

The rearrangement links TRBV28 to TRBJ1-1; tentative D call: TRBD1 (5 bases). The V and J ends lost 3 bases and 1 base respectively, with 9 bases between them. The CDR3 covers 14 residues. Germline V gene data show CDR1 as MDHEN and CDR2 as SYDVKM. The DNA of the CDR3 is TGTGCCAGCAGTTTGGTAAGGGGGAACACTGAAGCTTTCTTT. This encodes CASSLVRGNTEAFF.

This clone was counted a single time. The V call is TRBV4-3, the J call TRBJ2-3; D gene uncertain. V lost 0 bases, J lost 6 bases, and 19 bases lay in between. This CDR3 has 17 residues. Germline V gene lookup returns CDR1 LGHNA and CDR2 YSLEER. CDR3 protein: CASSQDLVSVLTDTQYF. CDR3 sequence (DNA): TGCGCCAGCAGCCAAGATCTTGTATCGGTGTTGACGGATACGCAGTATTTT.

This clone appeared once. This rearrangement joins TRBV27 to TRBJ2-1; 7 bases align to TRBD2. The ends lost 1 base at V and 2 bases at J; junction bases unmatched: 5. Germline assignment: CDR1 MNHEY and CDR2 SMNVEV (reference sequence). This CDR3 comprises 16 residues. CDR3 region: CASSLFRREAYNEQFF. CDR3 coding DNA: TGTGCCAGCAGTTTATTCCGACGGGAGGCCTACAATGAGCAGTTCTTC.

A single count supports this clone. CDR3 region: CATSRGGLADRSYEQYF. CDR3 nucleotides: TGTGCCACCAGCAGAGGAGGACTAGCGGACAGATCCTACGAGCAGTACTTC. J is TRBJ2-7 and V is TRBV15; 10 bases are shared with TRBD2. The CDR3 has 17 residues. Germline values: CDR1 LNHNV, CDR2 YYDKDF (reference sequence). J lost 1 base, V lost 1 base, and 7 bases had no gene match.

The J gene is TRBJ2-2, the V gene TRBV2; D uncertain. The CDR3 is made up of 15 amino acids. Germline V gives CDR1 SNHLY, CDR2 FYNNEI. Trimming removed 7 bases at V and 0 bases at J, with 12 bases between. The chain's CDR3 is CASKRTTANTGELFF. For the CDR3, the DNA is TGTGCCAGCAAACGGACCACGGCGAACACCGGGGAGCTGTTTTTT.

The V call is TRBV28, the J call TRBJ1-1, with 10 bases aligning to TRBD1. The ends lost 8 bases at V and 3 bases at J; junction bases unmatched: 9. The CDR3 consists of 15 residues. Germline V gene data show CDR1 as MDHEN and CDR2 as SYDVKM. The CDR3 DNA reads TGTGCCAGCCGGGACAGGGGACGTTATGACACTGAAGCTTTCTTT. As protein: CASRDRGRYDTEAFF.

This chain uses TRBV5-8 with TRBJ1-4, with D possibly matching TRBD1 (5 bases). Trimming pared 6 bases from V and 17 bases from J, leaving 17 bases between. The CDR3 runs 11 residues. Per the germline V gene, CDR1 is SGHTS and CDR2 is YDEGEE. CDR3 region: CASTPGREIFF. Written as DNA, the CDR3 is TGTGCCAGCACGCCGGGGCGGGAGATTTTTTTT.